The entry that follows covers one T cell receptor beta chain sequence. Authors' processing steps: Amplification of reference gene primers provided the estimated nucleated cell counts. Profiling relied on immunoSEQ multiplex PCR, and the TCRdb table lists in-frame clones only, not all of them. V and J calls plus clone size are reproduced from that table; the DNA served to infer D and trimming. The table records under 350,000 clones, 85% to 90% of them present only once. This record comes from a study of blood T cell repertoires in COVID-19. The wider study: From the United States, Italy and Spain came samples of acute and convalescent COVID-19.

CDR3 length equals 17 residues. Germline V gene sequence: CDR1 SGHDN, CDR2 FVKESK. V lost 0 bases and J lost 4; bases outside the gene matches: 9. Specimen: peripheral blood. The V and J genes are TRBV14 and TRBJ2-1; TRBD2 agrees at 7 bases. This receptor was identified in a middle-aged man with acute or convalescent COVID-19. The CDR3 loop reads CASSQDKWGDYYNEQFF. In DNA, the CDR3 is TGTGCCAGCAGCCAAGATAAATGGGGGGACTATTACAATGAGCAGTTCTTC.